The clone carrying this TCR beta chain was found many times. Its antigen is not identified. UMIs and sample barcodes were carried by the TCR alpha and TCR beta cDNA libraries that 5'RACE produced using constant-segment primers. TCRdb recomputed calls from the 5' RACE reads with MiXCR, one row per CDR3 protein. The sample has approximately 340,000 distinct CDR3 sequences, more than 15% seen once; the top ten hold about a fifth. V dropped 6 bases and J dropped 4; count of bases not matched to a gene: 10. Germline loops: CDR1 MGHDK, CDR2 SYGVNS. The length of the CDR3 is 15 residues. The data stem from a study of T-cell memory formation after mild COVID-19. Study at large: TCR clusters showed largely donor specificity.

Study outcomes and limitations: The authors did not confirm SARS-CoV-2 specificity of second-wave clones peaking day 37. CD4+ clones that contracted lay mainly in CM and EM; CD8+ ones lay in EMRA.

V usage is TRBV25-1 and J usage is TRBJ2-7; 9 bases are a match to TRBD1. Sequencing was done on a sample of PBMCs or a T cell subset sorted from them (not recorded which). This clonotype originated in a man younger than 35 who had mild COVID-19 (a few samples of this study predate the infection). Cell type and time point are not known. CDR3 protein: CASSAFEDRGYEQYF. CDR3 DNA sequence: TGTGCCAGCAGCGCCTTTGAGGACAGGGGTTACGAGCAGTACTTC.